These T cell receptor beta chains were read from a single sample in a study of siplizumab effects on memory and regulatory T cells. Some clones are missing from TCRdb's copy, which holds only in-frame ones; the method was immunoSEQ multiplex PCR. This table has some 100,000 clones, around 90% appearing once. Source material: Tregs sorted from blood. The receptors were gathered from a human donor in good health. CDR3s include the opening cysteine and the closing phenylalanine or tryptophan. D genes are given only for firm matches. Size is stated for part of the rows, as once, few or many counts, or as a class when the clone is expanded.

d_gene: -; abundance: -; j_gene: TRBJ1-2; v_gene: TRBV7-9; CDR3nt: TGTGCCAGCAGCCGACCTTTGGCTTACAACTATGGCTACACCTTC; CDR3aa: CASSRPLAYNYGYTF
d_gene: -; abundance: few; j_gene: TRBJ1-5; v_gene: TRBV21-1; CDR3nt: TGTGCCAGCAGCAAAGTTCGAGGGACAGACTGGCAGTATAGCAATCAGCCCCAGCATTTT; CDR3aa: CASSKVRGTDWQYSNQPQHF
d_gene: -; abundance: -; j_gene: TRBJ2-3; v_gene: TRBV19; CDR3nt: TGTGCCAGTAGTGGTAGGAGGGTAGATACGCAGTATTTT; CDR3aa: CASSGRRVDTQYF
d_gene: -; abundance: -; j_gene: TRBJ2-1; v_gene: TRBV20-1; CDR3nt: TGCAGTCTATCCCGCAATGAGCAGTTCTTC; CDR3aa: CSLSRNEQFF
d_gene: -; abundance: -; j_gene: TRBJ1-1; v_gene: TRBV5-4; CDR3nt: TGTGCCAGCAGCGGGGCGGGGAGCAAGAACACTGAAGCTTTCTTT; CDR3aa: CASSGAGSKNTEAFF
d_gene: -; abundance: -; j_gene: TRBJ1-6; v_gene: TRBV27; CDR3nt: TGTGCCAGCAGTTTCACGGATCTCCCCCTCCACTTT; CDR3aa: CASSFTDLPLHF
d_gene: TRBD1; abundance: -; j_gene: TRBJ1-6; v_gene: TRBV4-2; CDR3nt: TGTGCCAGCAGCCAGGACAGGGGGCAAAATTCACCCCTCCACTTT; CDR3aa: CASSQDRGQNSPLHF
d_gene: -; abundance: -; j_gene: TRBJ1-3; v_gene: TRBV4-1; CDR3nt: TGCGCCAGCAGCCAAGATCAGGCGGGGGTCGGAAACACCATATATTTT; CDR3aa: CASSQDQAGVGNTIYF
d_gene: TRBD2; abundance: -; j_gene: TRBJ2-7; v_gene: TRBV5-1; CDR3nt: TGCGCCAGCAGCTTGACCCTTACTAGCGGGAGGTACGAGCAGTACTTC; CDR3aa: CASSLTLTSGRYEQYF
d_gene: -; abundance: -; j_gene: TRBJ2-3; v_gene: TRBV9; CDR3nt: TGTGCCAGCAGCGCCCACCGGAGCACAGATACGCAGTATTTT; CDR3aa: CASSAHRSTDTQYF
d_gene: -; abundance: -; j_gene: TRBJ2-6; v_gene: TRBV7-6; CDR3nt: TGTGCCAGCAGCTTCAGGACTCCTAGCACAGGGGCCAACGTCCTGACTTTC; CDR3aa: CASSFRTPSTGANVLTF